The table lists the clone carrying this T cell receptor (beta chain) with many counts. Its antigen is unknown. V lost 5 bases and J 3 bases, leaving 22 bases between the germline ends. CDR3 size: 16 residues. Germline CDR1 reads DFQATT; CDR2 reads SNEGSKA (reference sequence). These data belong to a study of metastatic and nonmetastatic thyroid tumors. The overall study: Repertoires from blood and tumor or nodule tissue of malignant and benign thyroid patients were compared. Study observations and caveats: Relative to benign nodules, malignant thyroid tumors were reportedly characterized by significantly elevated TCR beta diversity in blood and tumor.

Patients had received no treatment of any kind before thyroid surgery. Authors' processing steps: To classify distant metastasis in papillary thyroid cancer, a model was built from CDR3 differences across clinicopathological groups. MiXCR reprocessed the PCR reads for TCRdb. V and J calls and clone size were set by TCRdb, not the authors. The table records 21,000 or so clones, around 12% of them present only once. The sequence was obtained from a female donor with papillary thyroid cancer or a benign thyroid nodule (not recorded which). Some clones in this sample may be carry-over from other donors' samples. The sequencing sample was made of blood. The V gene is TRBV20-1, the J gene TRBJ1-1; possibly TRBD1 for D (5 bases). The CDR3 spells CSAGSLGAAYDTEAFF. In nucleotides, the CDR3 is TGCAGTGCTGGGTCTTTAGGGGCAGCATATGACACTGAAGCTTTCTTT.